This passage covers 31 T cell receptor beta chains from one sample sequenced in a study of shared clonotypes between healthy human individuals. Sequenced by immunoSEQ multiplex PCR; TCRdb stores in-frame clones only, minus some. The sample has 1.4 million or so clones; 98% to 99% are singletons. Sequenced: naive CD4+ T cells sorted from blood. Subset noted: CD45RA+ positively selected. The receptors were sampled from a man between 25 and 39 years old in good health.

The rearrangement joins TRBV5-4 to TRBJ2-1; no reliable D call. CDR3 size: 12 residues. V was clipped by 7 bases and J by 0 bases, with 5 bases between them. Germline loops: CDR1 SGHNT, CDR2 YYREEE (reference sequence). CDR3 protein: CASGYSYNEQFF. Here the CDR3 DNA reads TGTGCCAGCGGGTACTCCTACAATGAGCAGTTCTTC.

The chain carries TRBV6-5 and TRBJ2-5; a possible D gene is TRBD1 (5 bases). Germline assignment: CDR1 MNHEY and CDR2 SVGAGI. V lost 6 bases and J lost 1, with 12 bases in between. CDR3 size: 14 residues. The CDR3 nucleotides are TGTGCCAGCAGGCCCTTAGGGGCCCAAGAGACCCAGTACTTC. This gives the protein CASRPLGAQETQYF.

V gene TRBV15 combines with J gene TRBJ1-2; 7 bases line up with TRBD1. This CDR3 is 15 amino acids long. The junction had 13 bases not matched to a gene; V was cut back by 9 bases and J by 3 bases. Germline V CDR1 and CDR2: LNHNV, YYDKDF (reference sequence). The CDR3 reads CATSGIGGVDYGYTF. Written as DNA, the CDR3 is TGTGCCACGTCTGGCATAGGGGGCGTCGACTATGGCTACACCTTC.

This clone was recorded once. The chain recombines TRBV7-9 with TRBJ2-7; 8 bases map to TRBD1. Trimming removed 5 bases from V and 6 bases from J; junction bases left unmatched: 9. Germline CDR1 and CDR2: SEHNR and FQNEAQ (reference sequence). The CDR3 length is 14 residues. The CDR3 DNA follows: TGTGCCAGCAGCCAACCACAGGGGGTTGGCGAGCAGTACTTC. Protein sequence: CASSQPQGVGEQYF.

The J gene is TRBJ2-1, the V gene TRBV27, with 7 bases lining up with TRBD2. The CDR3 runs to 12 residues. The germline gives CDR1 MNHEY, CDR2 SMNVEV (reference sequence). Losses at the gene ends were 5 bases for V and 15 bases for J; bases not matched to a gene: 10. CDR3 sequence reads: CASSRPGLVWFF. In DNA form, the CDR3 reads TGTGCCAGCAGTCGACCAGGACTAGTGTGGTTCTTC.

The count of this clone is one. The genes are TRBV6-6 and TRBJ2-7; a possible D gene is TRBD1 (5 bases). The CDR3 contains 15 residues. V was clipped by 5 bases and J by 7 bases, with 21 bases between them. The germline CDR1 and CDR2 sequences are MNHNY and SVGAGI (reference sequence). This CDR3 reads CASSPTGLGVTEQYF. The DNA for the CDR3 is TGTGCCAGCAGTCCCACTGGGCTAGGGGTAACGGAGCAGTACTTC.

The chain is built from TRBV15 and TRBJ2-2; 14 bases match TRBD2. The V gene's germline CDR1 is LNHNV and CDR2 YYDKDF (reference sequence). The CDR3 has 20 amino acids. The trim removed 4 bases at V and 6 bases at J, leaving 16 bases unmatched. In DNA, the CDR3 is TGTGCCACCAGCATTCCGGGACTAGCGGGAGACCGTCCGGGGGCCGGGGAGCTGTTTTTT. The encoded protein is CATSIPGLAGDRPGAGELFF.

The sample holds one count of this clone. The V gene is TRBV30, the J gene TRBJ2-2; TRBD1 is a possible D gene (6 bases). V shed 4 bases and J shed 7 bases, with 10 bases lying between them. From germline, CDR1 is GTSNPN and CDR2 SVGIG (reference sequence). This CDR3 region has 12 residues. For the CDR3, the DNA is TGTGCCTGGACAGGGGTTGGCGGGGAGCTGTTTTTT. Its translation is CAWTGVGGELFF.

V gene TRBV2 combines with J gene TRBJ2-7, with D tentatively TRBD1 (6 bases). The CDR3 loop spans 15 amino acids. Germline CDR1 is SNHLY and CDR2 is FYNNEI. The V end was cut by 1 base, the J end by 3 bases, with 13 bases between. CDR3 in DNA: TGTGCCAGCAGTGAAGGGTACAGGGAGTTCTACGAGCAGTACTTC. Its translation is CASSEGYREFYEQYF.

The DNA for the CDR3 is TGTGCCAGCAGTTTACTGGGGCAAACCCAAGAGACCCAGTACTTC. Protein product: CASSLLGQTQETQYF. This chain joins TRBV28 and TRBJ2-5, with D perhaps TRBD1 (5 bases). Germline assignment: CDR1 MDHEN and CDR2 SYDVKM. V lost 2 bases to trimming and J lost 1 base, with 11 bases between them. This CDR3 is built from 15 residues.

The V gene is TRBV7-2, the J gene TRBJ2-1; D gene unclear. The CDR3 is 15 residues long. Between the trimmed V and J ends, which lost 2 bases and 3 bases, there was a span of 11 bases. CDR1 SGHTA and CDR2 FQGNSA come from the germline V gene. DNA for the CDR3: TGTGCCAGCAGCTTACACCCATACGGCTACAATGAGCAGTTCTTC. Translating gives CASSLHPYGYNEQFF.

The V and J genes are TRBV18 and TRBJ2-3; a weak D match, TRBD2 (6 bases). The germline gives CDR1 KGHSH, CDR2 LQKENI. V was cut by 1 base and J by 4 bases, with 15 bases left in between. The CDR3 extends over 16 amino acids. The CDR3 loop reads CASSPRDGGKADTQYF. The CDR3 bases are TGTGCCAGCTCACCACGCGACGGGGGAAAGGCAGATACGCAGTATTTT.

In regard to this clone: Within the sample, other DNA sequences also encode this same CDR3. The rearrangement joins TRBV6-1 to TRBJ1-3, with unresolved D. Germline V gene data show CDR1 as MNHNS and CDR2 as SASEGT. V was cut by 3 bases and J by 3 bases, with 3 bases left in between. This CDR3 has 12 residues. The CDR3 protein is CASSDLGNTIYF. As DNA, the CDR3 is TGTGCCAGCAGTGACCTTGGAAACACCATATATTTT.

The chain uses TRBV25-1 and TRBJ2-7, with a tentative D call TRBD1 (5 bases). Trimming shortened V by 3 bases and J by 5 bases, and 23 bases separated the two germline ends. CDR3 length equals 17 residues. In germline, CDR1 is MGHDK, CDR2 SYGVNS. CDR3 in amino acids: CASSDLGSGRQSNEQYF. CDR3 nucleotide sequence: TGTGCCAGCAGTGATCTGGGATCTGGACGACAGTCTAACGAGCAGTACTTC.

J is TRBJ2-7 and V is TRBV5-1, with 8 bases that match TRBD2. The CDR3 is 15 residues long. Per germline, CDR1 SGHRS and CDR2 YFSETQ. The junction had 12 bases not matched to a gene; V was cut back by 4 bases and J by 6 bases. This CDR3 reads CASSPIAGPSAEQYF. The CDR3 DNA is TGCGCCAGCAGCCCCATAGCGGGACCCTCGGCCGAGCAGTACTTC.

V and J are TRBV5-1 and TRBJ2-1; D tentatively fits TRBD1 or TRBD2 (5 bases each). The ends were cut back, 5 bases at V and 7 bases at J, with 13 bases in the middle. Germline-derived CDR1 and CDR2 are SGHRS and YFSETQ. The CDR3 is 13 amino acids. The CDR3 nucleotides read TGCGCCAGCAGGCCGGTGGGGGTTAATGAGCAGTTCTTC. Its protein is CASRPVGVNEQFF.

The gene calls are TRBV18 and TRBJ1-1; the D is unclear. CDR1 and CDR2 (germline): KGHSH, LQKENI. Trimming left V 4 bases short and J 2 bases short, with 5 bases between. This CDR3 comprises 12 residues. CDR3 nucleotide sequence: TGTGCCAGCTCACACGGCAACACTGAAGCTTTCTTT. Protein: CASSHGNTEAFF.

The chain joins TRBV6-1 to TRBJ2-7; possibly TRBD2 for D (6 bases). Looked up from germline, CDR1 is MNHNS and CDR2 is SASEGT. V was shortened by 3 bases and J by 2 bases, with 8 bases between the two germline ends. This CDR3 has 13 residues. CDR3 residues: CASSDSGAYEQYF. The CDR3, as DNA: TGTGCCAGCAGTGATAGCGGTGCCTACGAGCAGTACTTC.

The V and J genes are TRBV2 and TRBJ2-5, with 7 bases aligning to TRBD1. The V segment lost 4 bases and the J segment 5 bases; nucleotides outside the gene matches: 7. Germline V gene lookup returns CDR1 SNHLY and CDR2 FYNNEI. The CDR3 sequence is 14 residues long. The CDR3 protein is CASSVLQGQETQYF. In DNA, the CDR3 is TGTGCCAGCAGTGTCCTCCAGGGACAGGAGACCCAGTACTTC. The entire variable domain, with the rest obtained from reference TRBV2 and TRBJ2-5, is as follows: EPEVTQTPSHQVTQMGQEVILRCVPISNHLYFYWYRQILGQKVEFLVSFYNNEISEKSEIFDDQFSVERPDGSNFTLKIRSTKLEDSAMYFCASSVLQGQETQYFGPGTRLLVL.

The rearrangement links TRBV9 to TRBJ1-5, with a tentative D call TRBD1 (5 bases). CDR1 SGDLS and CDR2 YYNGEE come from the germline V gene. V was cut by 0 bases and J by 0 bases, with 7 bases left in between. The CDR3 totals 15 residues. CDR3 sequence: CASSVGGSSNQPQHF. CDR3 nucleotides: TGTGCCAGCAGCGTAGGGGGGTCTAGCAATCAGCCCCAGCATTTT. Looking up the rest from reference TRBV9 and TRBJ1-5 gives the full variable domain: DSGVTQTPKHLITATGQRVTLRCSPRSGDLSVYWYQQSLDQGLQFLIQYYNGEERAKGNILERFSAQQFPDLHSELNLSSLELGDSALYFCASSVGGSSNQPQHFGDGTRLSIL.

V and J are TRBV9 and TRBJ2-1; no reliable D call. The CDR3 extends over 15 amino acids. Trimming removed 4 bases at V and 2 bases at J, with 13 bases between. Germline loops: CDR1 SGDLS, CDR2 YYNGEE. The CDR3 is CASSIDPDAYNEQFF. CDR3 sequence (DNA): TGTGCCAGCAGCATAGACCCGGACGCCTACAATGAGCAGTTCTTC.

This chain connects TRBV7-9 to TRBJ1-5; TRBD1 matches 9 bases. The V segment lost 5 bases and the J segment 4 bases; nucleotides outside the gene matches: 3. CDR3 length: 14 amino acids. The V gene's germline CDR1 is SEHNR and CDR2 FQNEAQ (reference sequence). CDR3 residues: CASSADRGNQPQHF. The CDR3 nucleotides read TGTGCCAGCAGCGCGGACAGGGGAAATCAGCCCCAGCATTTT. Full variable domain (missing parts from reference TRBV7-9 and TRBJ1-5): DTGVSQNPRHKITKRGQNVTFRCDPISEHNRLYWYRQTLGQGPEFLTYFQNEAQLEKSRLLSDRFSAERPKGSFSTLEIQRTEQGDSAMYLCASSADRGNQPQHFGDGTRLSIL.

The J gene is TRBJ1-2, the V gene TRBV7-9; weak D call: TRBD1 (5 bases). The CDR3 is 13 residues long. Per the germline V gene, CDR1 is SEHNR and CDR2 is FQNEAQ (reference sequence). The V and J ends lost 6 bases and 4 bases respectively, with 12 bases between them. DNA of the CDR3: TGTGCCAGCAGGGGACTCAGCAGCTATGGCTACACCTTC. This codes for CASRGLSSYGYTF.

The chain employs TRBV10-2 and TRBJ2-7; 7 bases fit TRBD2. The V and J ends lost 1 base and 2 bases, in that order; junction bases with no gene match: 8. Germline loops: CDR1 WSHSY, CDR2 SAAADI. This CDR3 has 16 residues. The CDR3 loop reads CASSEFGSGTAYEQYF. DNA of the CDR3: TGCGCCAGCAGTGAGTTTGGGAGCGGGACCGCCTACGAGCAGTACTTC.

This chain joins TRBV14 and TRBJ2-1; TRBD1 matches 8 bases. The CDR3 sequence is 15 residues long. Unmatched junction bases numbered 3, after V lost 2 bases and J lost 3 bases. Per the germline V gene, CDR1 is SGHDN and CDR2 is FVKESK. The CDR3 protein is CASSQRTGHYNEQFF. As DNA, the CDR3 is TGTGCCAGCAGCCAAAGGACAGGGCACTACAATGAGCAGTTCTTC.

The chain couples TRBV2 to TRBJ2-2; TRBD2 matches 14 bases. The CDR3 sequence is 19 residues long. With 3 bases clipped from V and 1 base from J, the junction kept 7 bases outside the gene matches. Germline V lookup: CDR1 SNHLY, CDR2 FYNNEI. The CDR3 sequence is CASSETSGRGLGNTGELFF. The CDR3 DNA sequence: TGTGCCAGCAGTGAGACTAGCGGGAGGGGCCTAGGGAACACCGGGGAGCTGTTTTTT.

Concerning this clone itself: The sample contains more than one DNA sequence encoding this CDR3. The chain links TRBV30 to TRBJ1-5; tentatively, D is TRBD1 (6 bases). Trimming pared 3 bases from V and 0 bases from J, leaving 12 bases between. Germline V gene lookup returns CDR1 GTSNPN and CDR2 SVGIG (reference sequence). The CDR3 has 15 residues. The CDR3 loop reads CAWRPRGLSNQPQHF. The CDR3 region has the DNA TGTGCCTGGAGGCCCAGGGGCCTTAGCAATCAGCCCCAGCATTTT.

CDR3 region: CSVYGTGDEQYF. CDR3 bases: TGCAGCGTTTACGGGACAGGGGACGAGCAGTACTTC. V gene TRBV29-1 combines with J gene TRBJ2-7, with 10 bases lining up with TRBD1. V trimming: 5 bases; J trimming: 5 bases; junction bases outside the gene matches: 3. The length of the CDR3 is 12 residues. Germline CDR1 SQVTM, CDR2 ANQGSEA.

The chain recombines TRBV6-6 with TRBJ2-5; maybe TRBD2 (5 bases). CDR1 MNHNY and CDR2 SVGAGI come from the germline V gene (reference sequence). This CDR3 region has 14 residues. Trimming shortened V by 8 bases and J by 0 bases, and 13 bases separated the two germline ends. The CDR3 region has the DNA TGTGCCAGCGGAGCGGCCGGGTACCAAGAGACCCAGTACTTC. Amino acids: CASGAAGYQETQYF.

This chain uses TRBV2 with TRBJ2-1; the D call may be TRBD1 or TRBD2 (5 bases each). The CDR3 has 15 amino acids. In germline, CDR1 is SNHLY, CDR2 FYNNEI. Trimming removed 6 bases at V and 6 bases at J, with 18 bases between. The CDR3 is CASRVDGTPGNEQFF. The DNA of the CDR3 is TGTGCCAGCAGGGTTGACGGGACGCCGGGCAATGAGCAGTTCTTC.

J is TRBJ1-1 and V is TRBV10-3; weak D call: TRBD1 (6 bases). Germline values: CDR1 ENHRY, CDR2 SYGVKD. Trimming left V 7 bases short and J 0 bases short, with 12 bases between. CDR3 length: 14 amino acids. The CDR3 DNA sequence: TGTGCCATCAAAAGGACAGCCATGAACACTGAAGCTTTCTTT. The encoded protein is CAIKRTAMNTEAFF.